A single TCR beta chain is shown here with its context. Its antigen remains unknown. The primer mix had 60 V beta and 13 J beta primers. The repertoire was sequenced with immunoSEQ multiplex PCR; TCRdb's copy has only in-frame clones and lacks some. The profile shows 80,000 to 95,000 clones, about 85% of them singletons. The data stem from a study of glioma-infiltrating T cells after dendritic cell vaccination. Across the study: Samples are from glioblastoma patients in Phase I and II dendritic cell vaccine trials.

Indicated time point: after dendritic cell vaccination, including at tumor progression/relapse. The germline V and J ends were trimmed by 8 bases and 1 base, with 27 bases remaining between them. The CDR3 length is 18 residues. Germline CDR1 reads MGHRA; CDR2 reads YSYEKL. General study findings and limits: Only a small number of patients had complete blood and tumor samples.

The sample in question was blood, obtained after dendritic cell vaccination. This receptor was obtained from a human donor with glioblastoma. The chain carries TRBV4-1 and TRBJ2-7; perhaps TRBD2 as D (5 bases). CDR3 sequence: CASAKEEVVPRGSYEQYF. Here the CDR3 DNA reads TGCGCCAGCGCCAAAGAAGAGGTGGTTCCTCGAGGGTCCTACGAGCAGTACTTC.